Listed below are T cell receptor beta chains from one sample, sequenced in a study of blood T cells in healthy people across ages. TCRdb ran MiXCR on the 5' RACE reads and lists one entry per CDR3 protein. This table has 800,000 or so distinct CDR3 sequences, 60% to 80% appearing once. Sample: blood. All receptors come from a man younger than 45 in good health. The CDR3 runs from the conserved cysteine through the conserved F or W.

v_call	cdr3_aa
TRBV6-6	CASSYSVPSGANVLTF
TRBV12-3/TRBV12-4	CASSRGTALQETQYF
TRBV20-1	CSAMRRSGGSYEQYF
TRBV20-1	CSAPGLAYNEQFF
TRBV12-3/TRBV12-4	CASSPQGLWGGRMNTEAFF
TRBV6-1	CAGKMGGGQNYEQYF
TRBV12-3/TRBV12-4	CASSQTGGADTQYF
TRBV5-5	CASSGYSRGPSYEQYF
TRBV7-8	CASRSEETQYF
TRBV6-5	CASRQGAAVHEQFF
TRBV6-2/TRBV6-3	CASSYSSRGRRGEQYF
TRBV5-6	CASSRGDRAYTF
TRBV25-1	CASSERAGGYTDTQYF
TRBV4-3	CASSHRASNYGYTF
TRBV7-9	CASSLMGRETQYF
TRBV27	CASSSRVEGSLEQYF
TRBV4-3	CASSRGSDRSSGANVLTF
TRBV5-1	CASSLEPGGHRSTRGYF
TRBV4-3	CASSQGGTGVSGTNVLTF
TRBV29-1	CSVEGNSGVADTQYF
TRBV24-1	CATAQSDTQYF
TRBV21-1	CASSKARKTPGDTQYF
TRBV7-2	CASSLGASGMNEQYF
TRBV15	CATSRLDRGHEQFF
TRBV20-1	CSAADSPSGANVLTF
TRBV5-1	CASSLDYRARYEQYF
TRBV6-2/TRBV6-3	CASSYLSLAGDEQFF